What follows are 30 T cell receptor beta chains derived from one specimen sequenced in a study of blood T cell repertoires in COVID-19. Assay used: immunoSEQ multiplex PCR; TCRdb lists only in-frame clones, some missing. The sample carries about 410,000 clones, about 91% recorded once. The sample consisted of peripheral blood. The source is a woman aged 40 to 50 with COVID-19, enrolled during active disease.

The chain employs TRBV27 and TRBJ1-5, with 9 bases aligning to TRBD1. V was clipped by 5 bases and J by 7 bases; unmatched bases: 12. CDR1 and CDR2 from the germline V gene are MNHEY and SMNVEV (reference sequence). The CDR3 has 16 amino acids. CDR3 DNA: TGTGCCAGCAGTCCGATTGGGACAGGGAATGGACAGCCCCAGCATTTT. It codes for CASSPIGTGNGQPQHF.

The V and J genes are TRBV30 and TRBJ1-4, with no clear D. The CDR3 consists of 14 residues. V shed 0 bases and J shed 6 bases, with 11 bases lying between them. Germline V gives CDR1 GTSNPN, CDR2 SVGIG (reference sequence). CDR3 protein: CAWSVKGGHEKLFF. CDR3 nucleotides: TGTGCCTGGAGTGTTAAGGGAGGGCATGAAAAACTGTTTTTT.

This rearrangement joins TRBV27 to TRBJ2-2, with TRBD1 matching over 7 bases. After removal of 6 bases from V and 5 bases from J, the junction contained 9 bases not matched to a gene. The CDR3 loop spans 15 amino acids. CDR1 is MNHEY and CDR2 is SMNVEV in the germline V gene (reference sequence). CDR3 in DNA: TGTGCCAGCAGACAAAGACAGGGCGGAACCGGGGAGCTGTTTTTT. Its translation: CASRQRQGGTGELFF.

The CDR3: CASSLGGSAYEQYF. In DNA form, the CDR3 reads TGTGCCAGCAGCTTGGGAGGCTCGGCCTACGAGCAGTACTTC. The rearrangement links TRBV7-6 to TRBJ2-7; possibly TRBD2 for D (6 bases). The CDR3 is 14 residues long. Germline values: CDR1 SGHVS, CDR2 FNYEAQ. Trimming shortened V by 3 bases and J by 2 bases, and 11 bases separated the two germline ends. Combining the CDR3 with reference TRBV7-6 and TRBJ2-7 gives the whole variable domain GAGVSQSPRYKVTKRGQDVALRCDPISGHVSLYWYRQALGQGPEFLTYFNYEAQQDKSGLPNDRFSAERPEGSISTLTIQRTEQRDSAMYRCASSLGGSAYEQYFGPGTRLTVT.

The chain recombines TRBV2 with TRBJ2-2, with D tentatively TRBD1 (6 bases). The CDR3 runs to 16 residues. Germline V lookup: CDR1 SNHLY, CDR2 FYNNEI. The V and J ends lost 3 bases and 4 bases respectively, with 15 bases between them. The CDR3 region is CASSEGPGAVTGELFF. In nucleotides, the CDR3 is TGTGCCAGCAGTGAGGGCCCAGGGGCAGTCACCGGGGAGCTGTTTTTT. The full variable domain, rest sourced from reference TRBV2 and TRBJ2-2, is EPEVTQTPSHQVTQMGQEVILRCVPISNHLYFYWYRQILGQKVEFLVSFYNNEISEKSEIFDDQFSVERPDGSNFTLKIRSTKLEDSAMYFCASSEGPGAVTGELFFGEGSRLTVL.

The chain couples TRBV5-4 to TRBJ1-2, with 8 bases lining up with TRBD1. The CDR3 consists of 15 residues. Unmatched junction bases numbered 15, after V lost 6 bases and J lost 8 bases. Germline V gene sequence: CDR1 SGHNT, CDR2 YYREEE (reference sequence). The CDR3 DNA reads TGTGCCAGCAACTACATTTCGACAGGGGCTAGCGGCTACACCTTC. Amino acids: CASNYISTGASGYTF.

The chain has TRBV3-1 (or the pseudogene TRBV3-2) and TRBJ1-2; D is unclear. The V gene lost 0 bases and the J gene lost 1 base, with 6 bases spanning the gap. The CDR3 runs to 14 residues. Germline CDR1 reads LGHDT; CDR2 reads YNNKEL (reference sequence). CDR3 protein: CASSQDSYNYGYTF. The CDR3, as DNA: TGTGCCAGCAGCCAAGATTCCTATAACTATGGCTACACCTTC.

The V and J genes are TRBV25-1 and TRBJ1-6; 8 bases are shared with TRBD1. The germline V gene encodes CDR1 MGHDK and CDR2 SYGVNS. The CDR3 loop spans 13 amino acids. V shed 4 bases, J shed 10 bases, and the junction held 3 bases outside the gene matches. As DNA, the CDR3 is TGTGCCAGCAGTGGGACAGGGCCCTCACCCCTCCACTTT. Translated, it gives CASSGTGPSPLHF.

The rearrangement links TRBV9 to TRBJ1-2, with 9 nucleotides matching TRBD1. Germline lookup yields CDR1 SGDLS and CDR2 YYNGEE. This CDR3 has 14 amino acids. With V trimmed by 3 bases and J by 6 bases, 6 bases remained unmatched. Here the CDR3 DNA reads TGTGCCAGCAGCGCCGGACAGGGGAAGGATGGCTACACCTTC. Encoded protein: CASSAGQGKDGYTF.

This chain uses TRBV27 with TRBJ2-3; possible D gene TRBD2, 5 bases. CDR1 MNHEY and CDR2 SMNVEV come from the germline V gene (reference sequence). The CDR3 is 14 residues long. Deletions cut 1 base from V and 4 bases from J, with 9 bases between. The CDR3 coding sequence is TGTGCCAGCAGTTTATTAGGAGGAGCAGATACGCAGTATTTT. It yields the protein CASSLLGGADTQYF.

The CDR3 region is CASSLGSGKTSYEQYF. CDR3 bases: TGTGCCAGCAGCTTAGGTTCAGGGAAGACCTCCTACGAGCAGTACTTC. The chain carries TRBV7-9 and TRBJ2-7, with a tentative D call TRBD1 (5 bases). The ends were cut back, 1 base at V and 0 bases at J, with 13 bases in the middle. CDR3 length: 16 residues. From germline, CDR1 is SEHNR and CDR2 FQNEAQ (reference sequence).

This clone was detected only a few times. The chain couples TRBV9 to TRBJ2-7, with 9 bases fitting TRBD2. V lost 0 bases to trimming and J lost 6 bases; unmatched junction nucleotides: 7. Germline-derived CDR1 and CDR2 are SGDLS and YYNGEE. The CDR3 covers 15 residues. CDR3 region: CASSVDGSGSSEQYF. The CDR3 DNA sequence: TGTGCCAGCAGCGTAGATGGTAGCGGGAGTTCCGAGCAGTACTTC.

The chain uses TRBV7-2 and TRBJ2-2; 10 nucleotides align to TRBD2. This CDR3 contains 19 residues. The germline V gene has CDR1 SGHTA and CDR2 FQGNSA. V lost 2 bases, J lost 4 bases, and 13 bases stayed unmatched. CDR3 residues: CASSLWRLAGAPGTGELFF. CDR3 DNA: TGTGCCAGCAGCTTATGGAGGCTAGCGGGGGCCCCGGGCACCGGGGAGCTGTTTTTT.

This chain uses TRBV10-3 with TRBJ1-3; 7 nucleotides align to TRBD1. Per germline, CDR1 ENHRY and CDR2 SYGVKD. CDR3 length: 15 amino acids. Trimming at V came to 4 bases and at J to 7 bases, leaving 10 bases not matched to a gene. CDR3 sequence reads: CAISVIVQGRNTIYF. The CDR3 DNA sequence: TGTGCCATCAGTGTGATCGTACAGGGGAGGAACACCATATATTTT.

The CDR3 here is CASTDRGGRNTEAFF. CDR3 coding DNA: TGTGCCAGCACAGACAGGGGAGGAAGGAACACTGAAGCTTTCTTT. This rearrangement joins TRBV19 to TRBJ1-1; 8 nucleotides line up with TRBD1. CDR1 and CDR2 (germline): LNHDA, SQIVND (reference sequence). J gave up 1 base and V 9 bases, and 10 bases lay outside the gene matches. The CDR3 is 15 residues long.

This chain links TRBV24-1 with TRBJ2-1; D remains ambiguous. The V gene's germline CDR1 is KGHDR and CDR2 SFDVKD. The CDR3 spans 15 residues. V gave up 2 bases and J gave up 0 bases, with 7 bases separating them. The CDR3 DNA follows: TGTGCCACCAGTGATTCGTGGAGCTCCTACAATGAGCAGTTCTTC. It translates to CATSDSWSSYNEQFF.

The chain recombines TRBV7-9 with TRBJ2-1; D uncertain. Germline V CDR1 and CDR2: SEHNR, FQNEAQ (reference sequence). The CDR3 has 14 residues. Deletions cut 0 bases from V and 8 bases from J, with 11 bases between. The CDR3 is CASSLASGSHEQFF. In DNA form, the CDR3 reads TGTGCCAGCAGCTTAGCGTCGGGTAGCCATGAGCAGTTCTTC.

This chain uses TRBV25-1 with TRBJ1-1; perhaps TRBD1 as D (5 bases). Germline CDR1 MGHDK, CDR2 SYGVNS. This CDR3 is 15 amino acids long. V lost 5 bases to trimming and J lost 3 bases, with 16 bases between them. CDR3 bases: TGTGCCAGCAGTAACACAGGATTCGGCGACACTGAAGCTTTCTTT. Encoded protein: CASSNTGFGDTEAFF.

Regarding this clone: The junction does not match germline at one end; this may be a read error. The chain joins TRBV7-3 to TRBJ2-7; 11 bases agree with TRBD1. CDR1 and CDR2 from the germline V gene are SGHTA and FQGTGA. The CDR3 is made up of 13 amino acids. The CDR3 DNA follows: TGTGCCAGCAGCTTTGAACCGGGACAGGGGGTACACTTC. Its translation is CASSFEPGQGVHF.

This chain connects TRBV25-1 to TRBJ2-1, with a weak D call TRBD1 (5 bases). This CDR3 contains 17 residues. Trimming pared 4 bases from V and 2 bases from J, leaving 18 bases between. Germline V CDR1 and CDR2: MGHDK, SYGVNS. CDR3 protein: CASSGLQIGVPYNEQFF. The CDR3 DNA sequence: TGTGCCAGCAGTGGCCTACAAATAGGGGTTCCCTACAATGAGCAGTTCTTC.

Many counts were recorded for this clone. The rearrangement links TRBV6-4 to TRBJ2-3; the match to TRBD2 covers 8 bases. Trimming removed 3 bases from V and 1 base from J; junction bases left unmatched: 0. This CDR3 contains 14 residues. Germline values: CDR1 MRHNA, CDR2 SNTAGT. The CDR3 bases are TGTGCCAGCAGTGAGCGGGAGGGCACAGATACGCAGTATTTT. It specifies CASSEREGTDTQYF.

The genes are TRBV28 and TRBJ1-1; 9 nucleotides agree with TRBD1. Germline values: CDR1 MDHEN, CDR2 SYDVKM. V lost 7 bases to trimming and J lost 11 bases; unmatched junction nucleotides: 5. The CDR3 contains 11 residues. The CDR3 here is CASTHGQGAFF. Here the CDR3 DNA reads TGTGCCAGCACCCATGGACAGGGGGCTTTCTTT.

The genes are TRBV29-1 and TRBJ1-6; TRBD1 matches 7 bases. The germline V gene encodes CDR1 SQVTM and CDR2 ANQGSEA. CDR3 length equals 13 residues. V was pared by 6 bases and J by 8 bases, with 7 bases of the junction left unmatched. The CDR3 is CSVLTGIDSPLHF. In DNA form, the CDR3 reads TGCAGCGTCCTGACAGGGATAGATTCACCCCTCCACTTT.

The chain carries TRBV19 and TRBJ2-7; tentative D call: TRBD1 (5 bases). The ends were cut back, 3 bases at V and 8 bases at J, with 17 bases in the middle. Germline V gene data show CDR1 as LNHDA and CDR2 as SQIVND (reference sequence). The CDR3 contains 14 residues. The DNA for the CDR3 is TGTGCCAGTAGTATGTCTCCACAGGTTGGGCAGCAGTACTTC. This sequence encodes CASSMSPQVGQQYF.

This sequence joins TRBV7-2 and TRBJ2-7; D might be TRBD2 (5 bases). This CDR3 region has 12 residues. The germline V and J ends were trimmed by 7 bases and 4 bases, with 11 bases remaining between them. Germline V CDR1 and CDR2: SGHTA, FQGNSA. The CDR3 DNA sequence: TGTGCCAGCACCATAGGACTGTACGAGCAGTACTTC. Translation gives CASTIGLYEQYF.

This clone was seen a handful of times. This chain joins TRBV7-2 and TRBJ1-5; 8 bases are a match to TRBD1. With 4 bases clipped from V and 3 bases from J, the junction kept 8 bases outside the gene matches. CDR3 length: 16 residues. The germline gives CDR1 SGHTA, CDR2 FQGNSA. CDR3 amino acids: CASSSVQGALNQPQHF. Here the CDR3 DNA reads TGTGCCAGCAGCTCAGTGCAGGGGGCTCTCAATCAGCCCCAGCATTTT.

The chain is built from TRBV19 and TRBJ2-1, with 7 nucleotides matching TRBD2. The CDR3 totals 13 residues. Germline V gene sequence: CDR1 LNHDA, CDR2 SQIVND (reference sequence). Germline trimming cut 5 bases from V and 5 bases from J; bases unmatched to any gene: 3. Here the CDR3 DNA reads TGTGCCAGTAGTCGCGGGAGAAACAATGAGCAGTTCTTC. Translation: CASSRGRNNEQFF. Based on the CDR3 plus reference TRBV19 and TRBJ2-1, the full variable domain is DGGITQSPKYLFRKEGQNVTLSCEQNLNHDAMYWYRQDPGQGLRLIYYSQIVNDFQKGDIAEGYSVSREKKESFPLTVTSAQKNPTAFYLCASSRGRNNEQFFGPGTRLTVL.

V is TRBV7-2 and J is TRBJ2-2; 7 bases match TRBD1. This CDR3 spans 14 amino acids. Germline V lookup: CDR1 SGHTA, CDR2 FQGNSA. Trimming at V came to 5 bases and at J to 7 bases, leaving 7 bases not matched to a gene. The CDR3 sequence is CASSARTGIGELFF. CDR3 in DNA: TGTGCCAGCAGCGCCCGGACAGGTATCGGGGAGCTGTTTTTT.

This clone has only one observation. The chain employs TRBV30 and TRBJ1-5, with D perhaps matching TRBD1 (6 bases). V was trimmed by 3 bases and J by 7 bases, leaving 19 bases between them. Looked up from germline, CDR1 is GTSNPN and CDR2 is SVGIG (reference sequence). The CDR3 is 15 residues long. CDR3 in amino acids: CAWSPGTIGKQPQHF. In nucleotides, the CDR3 is TGTGCCTGGAGCCCAGGGACAATTGGGAAACAGCCCCAGCATTTT. Drawing the rest from reference TRBV30 and TRBJ1-5, the complete variable domain is SQTIHQWPATLVQPVGSPLSLECTVEGTSNPNLYWYRQAAGRGLQLLFYSVGIGQISSEVPQNLSASRPQDRQFILSSKKLLLSDSGFYLCAWSPGTIGKQPQHFGDGTRLSIL.

This clone is a singleton in its sample. This chain joins TRBV7-6 and TRBJ2-1, with 15 nucleotides matching TRBD2. Germline V gene data show CDR1 as SGHVS and CDR2 as FNYEAQ. Trimming removed 2 bases from V and 7 bases from J; junction bases left unmatched: 3. The CDR3 length is 16 residues. The CDR3 sequence: CASSLMGTSGRNEQFF. The CDR3 nucleotides are TGTGCCAGCAGCTTAATGGGGACTAGCGGGAGGAATGAGCAGTTCTTC.